This is a list of T cell receptor beta chains from one sample in a study of blood T cell repertoires in COVID-19. Assay used: immunoSEQ multiplex PCR; TCRdb lists only in-frame clones, some missing. The data show about 250,000 clones, with 88% seen just once and around 6.5% held by the top ten. The sample comprised peripheral blood. The receptors shown here come from a woman in her twenties or thirties with COVID-19, enrolled during active disease. The CDR3 runs from the conserved cysteine through the conserved F or W. D genes are given only for firm matches. Not all rows give a size; the values are once, few, many and, for expanded clones, a class.

>TRBJ2-7|-|TRBV24-1|TRBD1
TGTGCCACCAGTGACCCCGGGACAGGGGCCTACGAGCAGTACTTC
CATSDPGTGAYEQYF
>TRBJ1-2|once|TRBV10-2|TRBD1
TGCGCCAGCAGCAAAAACCGGGACAGGGGGCGCGCGGGCTATGGCTACACCTTC
CASSKNRDRGRAGYGYTF
>TRBJ1-5|-|TRBV6-2/TRBV6-3|-
TGTGCCAGCAGTTACCACTCCACGCCCCAGCATTTT
CASSYHSTPQHF
>TRBJ2-2|-|TRBV6-4|TRBD2
TGTGCCAGCAGTCAGGGAGGGTATCTCACCGGGGAGCTGTTTTTT
CASSQGGYLTGELFF
>TRBJ2-5|-|TRBV29-1|TRBD2
TGCAGCGTTGATGGGCGGGGGGGTTACCAAGAGACCCAGTACTTC
CSVDGRGGYQETQYF
>TRBJ2-6|-|TRBV13|TRBD2
TGTGCCAGCAGCTTAGCGGCTAGCGGGGCTCACTCTGGGGCCAACGTCCTGACTTTC
CASSLAASGAHSGANVLTF
>TRBJ2-5|-|TRBV5-1|TRBD2
TGCGCCAGCTGCTGGACTAGCGGGAGAGAGACCCAGTACTTC
CASCWTSGRETQYF
>TRBJ2-5|-|TRBV18|TRBD1
TGTGCCAGCTCACCACGGACAGGAGAGGGGGAGACCCAGTACTTC
CASSPRTGEGETQYF
>TRBJ1-1|few|TRBV4-2|-
TGTGCCAGCAGCCAAGATGATTCGGGGGACACTGAAGCTTTCTTT
CASSQDDSGDTEAFF
>TRBJ2-1|-|TRBV11-3|TRBD2
TGTGCCAGCAGCTCAACCGATAGCGGGAGTGTTTACAATGAGCAGTTCTTC
CASSSTDSGSVYNEQFF
>TRBJ2-1|few|TRBV28|TRBD1
TGTGCCATGAGCGACAGGGCTATGGGCAATGAGCAGTTCTTC
CAMSDRAMGNEQFF
>TRBJ2-7|-|TRBV5-1|-
TGCGCCAGCAGCTTGGCCTCGAAGGGGGACTACGAGCAGTACTTC
CASSLASKGDYEQYF
>TRBJ2-2|-|TRBV6-7|TRBD2
TGTGCCAGCAGTTACTCGATCAGACTAGCGGGAGGTTTCACCGGGGAGCTGTTTTTT
CASSYSIRLAGGFTGELFF
>TRBJ1-1|few|TRBV6-5|-
TGTGCCAGCAGCTCCCCGGCTTCAGGTGACACTGAAGCTTTCTTT
CASSSPASGDTEAFF
>TRBJ2-2|-|TRBV28|TRBD1
TGTGCCAGCAGTCCCAGGGACAGGGGGGTCACCGGGGAGCTGTTTTTT
CASSPRDRGVTGELFF
>TRBJ2-5|-|TRBV29-1|TRBD1
TGCAGCGTTGAAGAGCCCCGGGACAGGGGGCACACCCAGTACTTC
CSVEEPRDRGHTQYF
>TRBJ1-1|-|TRBV10-3|-
TGTGCCATCAGGTCTCCGTGGGGGGGGCGAATTGGCATGAACACTGAAGCTTTCTTT
CAIRSPWGGRIGMNTEAFF
>TRBJ1-3|-|TRBV12-2|-
TGTGCAAGTCGCTTAGGGCCGGGATACCCCATAGAAAACTCTGGAAACACCATATATTTT
CASRLGPGYPIENSGNTIYF
>TRBJ2-5|-|TRBV7-6|TRBD2
TGTGCCAGCAGCGGACGACTAGCGGGGTTCCAAGAGACCCAGTACTTC
CASSGRLAGFQETQYF
>TRBJ1-2|-|TRBV19|-
TGTGCCAGTAGTAAAACAGATCCCTCCCTCTATGGCTACACCTTC
CASSKTDPSLYGYTF
>TRBJ1-6|few|TRBV27|-
TGTGCCAGCAGTTTATCTTTCGTGGACACCTCCTATAATTCACCCCTCCACTTT
CASSLSFVDTSYNSPLHF
>TRBJ2-5|-|TRBV5-1|TRBD2
TGCGCCAGCAGCTTCGGGCGGGGGGGCCAAGAGACCCAGTACTTC
CASSFGRGGQETQYF
>TRBJ1-1|-|TRBV10-3|TRBD1
TGTGCCATCAGTGACAGGGGGGACACTGAAGCTTTCTTT
CAISDRGDTEAFF
>TRBJ2-2|-|TRBV19|-
TGTGCCAGTAGCACGGGGACACGACTCACCGGGGAGCTGTTTTTT
CASSTGTRLTGELFF
>TRBJ2-3|-|TRBV5-4|-
TGTGCCAGCAGCTTGGGGGGCGCGAGAAGTGGCACAGATACGCAGTATTTT
CASSLGGARSGTDTQYF
>TRBJ1-2|-|TRBV13|-
TGTGCCAGCAGCTTAGCCGGGGGTGGCGGCTACACCTTC
CASSLAGGGGYTF
>TRBJ2-2|-|TRBV7-2|-
TGTGCCAGCAGCCCGGCGGTCACCGGGGAGCTGTTTTTT
CASSPAVTGELFF
>TRBJ2-7|-|TRBV19|TRBD2
TGTGCCAGTAGTATGAGGGGAGGGGTCTACGAGCAGTACTTC
CASSMRGGVYEQYF
>TRBJ2-2|-|TRBV5-4|TRBD2
TGTGCCAGCAGCTTAGGGCTAGCGGCCTCCGGGGAGCTGTTTTTT
CASSLGLAASGELFF
>TRBJ2-7|once|TRBV7-9|-
TGTGCCAGCAGCCCGCCTCTACCCCTTGACTACGAGCAGTACTTC
CASSPPLPLDYEQYF
>TRBJ1-2|once|TRBV28|TRBD1
TGTGCCAGCAGGGGCAGCTCGGGACAGGTTAACTATGGCTACACCTTC
CASRGSSGQVNYGYTF
>TRBJ2-2|-|TRBV7-2|-
TGTGCCAGCAGCTTCCTGGGGGGTAACGGGGAGCTGTTTTTT
CASSFLGGNGELFF
>TRBJ1-2|few|TRBV5-1|TRBD1
TGCGCCAGCAGCTTGGAAGGGACAGGGGGCGCGGGTAACTATGGCTACACCTTC
CASSLEGTGGAGNYGYTF
>TRBJ2-1|-|TRBV3-1/TRBV3-2|TRBD2
TGTGCCAGCAGCTCAGCGGGAAACTACAATGAGCAGTTCTTC
CASSSAGNYNEQFF
>TRBJ2-1|-|TRBV15|TRBD1
TGTGCCACCAGCAGACCTGGACAGGGCTTTGAGCAGTTCTTC
CATSRPGQGFEQFF
>TRBJ1-5|-|TRBV19|-
TGTGCCAGTAGTATATCATCGGGACACATAACGAGCAATCAGCCCCAGCATTTT
CASSISSGHITSNQPQHF
>TRBJ1-2|few|TRBV10-3|TRBD1
TGTGCCATCACCCAAGGACAGGGGGCTGATGGCTACACCTTC
CAITQGQGADGYTF
>TRBJ2-3|-|TRBV27|TRBD2
TGTGCCAGCAGTCCCCGATTTAGCGGGCCAGATACGCAGTATTTT
CASSPRFSGPDTQYF
>TRBJ1-5|-|TRBV5-6|-
TGTGCCAGCAGCTTGTGGGGGGGCGGTCAGCCCCAGCATTTT
CASSLWGGGQPQHF
>TRBJ2-1|-|TRBV7-7|-
TGTGCTAGCAGCTTAGGATCAGGTAGTGAGCAGTTCTTC
CASSLGSGSEQFF
>TRBJ2-3|-|TRBV7-7|-
TGTGCTAGCAGCTTAGATGAGGGAGCTAGTACGCAGTATTTT
CASSLDEGASTQYF
>TRBJ1-1|once|TRBV6-2/TRBV6-3|TRBD1
TGTGCCAGCAGTTACAGTTTGGGGACAGGGCTCATGAACACTGAAGCTTTCTTT
CASSYSLGTGLMNTEAFF
>TRBJ2-7|-|TRBV2|-
TGTGCCAGCATAGGTGCAGGGTTCTTAAACGAGCAGTACTTC
CASIGAGFLNEQYF
>TRBJ2-5|-|TRBV5-4|-
TGTGCCAGCAGCACTCGACAGCAAGAGACCCAGTACTTC
CASSTRQQETQYF
>TRBJ1-4|-|TRBV9|-
TGTGCCAGCAGCGTAGTCCAGGGTGGCGGAAAACTGTTTTTT
CASSVVQGGGKLFF
>TRBJ2-7|few|TRBV5-6|-
TGTGCCAGCAGCTCCTGGACAGTTTACGAGCAGTACTTC
CASSSWTVYEQYF
>TRBJ1-1|-|TRBV11-2|TRBD1
TGTGCCAGCAGCGCAGGACAGGGGTACACTGAAGCTTTCTTT
CASSAGQGYTEAFF
>TRBJ1-5|-|TRBV28|TRBD1
TGTGCCAGCAGTTTGGGGTCTCAGGGGGCCCAGCATTTT
CASSLGSQGAQHF
>TRBJ2-7|-|TRBV7-6|-
TGTGCCAGCAGCTTAGGCGCAGGGGGGTACGAGCAGTACTTC
CASSLGAGGYEQYF
>TRBJ2-3|-|TRBV29-1|TRBD2
TGCAGCGTTATAACGGGAGGGAGCACAGATACGCAGTATTTT
CSVITGGSTDTQYF